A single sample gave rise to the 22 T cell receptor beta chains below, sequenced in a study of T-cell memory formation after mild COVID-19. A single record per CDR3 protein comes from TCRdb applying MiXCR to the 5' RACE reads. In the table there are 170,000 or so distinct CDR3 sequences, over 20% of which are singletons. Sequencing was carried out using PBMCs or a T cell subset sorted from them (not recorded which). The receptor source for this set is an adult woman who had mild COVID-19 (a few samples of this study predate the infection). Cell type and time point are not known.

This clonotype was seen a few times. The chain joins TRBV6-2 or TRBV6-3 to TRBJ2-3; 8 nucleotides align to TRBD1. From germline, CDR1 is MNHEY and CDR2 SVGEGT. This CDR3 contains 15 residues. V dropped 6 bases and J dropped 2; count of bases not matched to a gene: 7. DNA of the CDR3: TGTGCCAGCAGATCCGGGACAGGTGACACAGATACGCAGTATTTT. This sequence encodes CASRSGTGDTDTQYF.

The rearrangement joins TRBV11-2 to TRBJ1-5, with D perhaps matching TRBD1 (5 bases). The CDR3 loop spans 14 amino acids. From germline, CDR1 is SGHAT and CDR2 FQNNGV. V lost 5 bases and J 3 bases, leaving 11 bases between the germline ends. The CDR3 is CASSTQGYNQPQHF. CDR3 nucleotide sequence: TGTGCCAGCAGCACGCAGGGATACAATCAGCCCCAGCATTTT.

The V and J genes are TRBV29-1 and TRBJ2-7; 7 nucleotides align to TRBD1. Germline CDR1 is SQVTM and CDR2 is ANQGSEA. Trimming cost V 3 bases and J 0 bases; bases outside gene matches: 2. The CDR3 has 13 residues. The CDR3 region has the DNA TGCAGCGTTGAGACAGGGTCCTCCTACGAGCAGTACTTC. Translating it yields CSVETGSSYEQYF.

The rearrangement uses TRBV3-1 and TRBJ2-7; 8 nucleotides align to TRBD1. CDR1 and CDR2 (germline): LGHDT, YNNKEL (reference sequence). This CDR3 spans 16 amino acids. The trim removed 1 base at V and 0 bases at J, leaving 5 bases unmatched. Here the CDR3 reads CASSQGQGPGSYEQYF. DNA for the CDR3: TGTGCCAGCAGCCAAGGACAGGGGCCGGGCTCCTACGAGCAGTACTTC.

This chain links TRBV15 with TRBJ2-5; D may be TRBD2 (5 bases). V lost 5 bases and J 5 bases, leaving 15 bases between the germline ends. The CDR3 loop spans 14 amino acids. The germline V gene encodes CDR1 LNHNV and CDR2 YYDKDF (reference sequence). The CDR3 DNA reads TGTGCCACCAGCGGGCCCCGGGGTGAGGAGACCCAGTACTTC. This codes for CATSGPRGEETQYF.

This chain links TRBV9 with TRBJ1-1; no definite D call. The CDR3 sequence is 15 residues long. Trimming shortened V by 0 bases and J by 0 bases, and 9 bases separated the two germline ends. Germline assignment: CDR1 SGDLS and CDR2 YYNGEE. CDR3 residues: CASSVALQMNTEAFF. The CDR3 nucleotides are TGTGCCAGCAGCGTAGCTTTGCAGATGAACACTGAAGCTTTCTTT.

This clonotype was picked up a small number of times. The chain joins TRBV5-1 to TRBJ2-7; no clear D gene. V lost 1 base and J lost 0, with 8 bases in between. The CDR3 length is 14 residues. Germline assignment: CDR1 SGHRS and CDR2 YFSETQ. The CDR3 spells CASSLTAASYEQYF. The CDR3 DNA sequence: TGCGCCAGCAGCTTGACGGCAGCCTCCTACGAGCAGTACTTC.

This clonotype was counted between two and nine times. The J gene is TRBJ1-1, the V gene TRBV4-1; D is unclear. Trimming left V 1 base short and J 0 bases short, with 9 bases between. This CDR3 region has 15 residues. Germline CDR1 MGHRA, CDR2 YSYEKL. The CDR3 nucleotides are TGCGCCAGCAGCCAAGCAGGACGGATGAACACTGAAGCTTTCTTT. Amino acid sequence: CASSQAGRMNTEAFF.

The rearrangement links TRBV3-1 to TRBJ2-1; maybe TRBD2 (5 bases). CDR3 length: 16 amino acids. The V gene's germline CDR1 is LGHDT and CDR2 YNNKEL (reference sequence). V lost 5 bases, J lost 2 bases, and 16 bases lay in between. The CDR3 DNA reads TGTGCCAGCAGCAAAGGGCGGGTAAATCCCTACAATGAGCAGTTCTTC. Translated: CASSKGRVNPYNEQFF.

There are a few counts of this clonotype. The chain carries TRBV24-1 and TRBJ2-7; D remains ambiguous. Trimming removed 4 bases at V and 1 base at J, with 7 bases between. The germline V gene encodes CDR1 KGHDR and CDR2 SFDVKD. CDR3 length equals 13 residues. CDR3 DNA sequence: TGTGCCACCAGTGACAGGAGTTCCTACGAGCAGTACTTC. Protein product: CATSDRSSYEQYF.

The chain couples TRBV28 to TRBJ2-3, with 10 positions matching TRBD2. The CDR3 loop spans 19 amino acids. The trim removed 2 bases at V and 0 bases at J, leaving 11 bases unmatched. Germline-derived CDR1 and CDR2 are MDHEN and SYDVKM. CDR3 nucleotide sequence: TGTGCCAGCAGTTTACCGGCTAGCGGGGGATTTACTAGCACAGATACGCAGTATTTT. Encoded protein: CASSLPASGGFTSTDTQYF.

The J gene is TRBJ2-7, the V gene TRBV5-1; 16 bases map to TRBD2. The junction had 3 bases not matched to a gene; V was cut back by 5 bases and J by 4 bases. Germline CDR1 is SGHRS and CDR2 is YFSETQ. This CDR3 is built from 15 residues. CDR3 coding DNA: TGCGCCAGCAGGGGACTAGCGGGGGGGAGTTACGAGCAGTACTTC. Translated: CASRGLAGGSYEQYF.

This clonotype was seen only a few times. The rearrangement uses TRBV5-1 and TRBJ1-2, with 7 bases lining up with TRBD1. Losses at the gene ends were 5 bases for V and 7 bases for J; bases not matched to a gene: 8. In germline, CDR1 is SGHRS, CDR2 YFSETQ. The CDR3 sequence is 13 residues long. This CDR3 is CASRFEGAGGYTF. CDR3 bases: TGCGCCAGCAGATTCGAGGGGGCTGGTGGCTACACCTTC. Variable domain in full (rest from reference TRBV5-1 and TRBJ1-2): KAGVTQTPRYLIKTRGQQVTLSCSPISGHRSVSWYQQTPGQGLQFLFEYFSETQRNKGNFPGRFSGRQFSNSRSEMNVSTLELGDSALYLCASRFEGAGGYTFGSGTRLTVV.

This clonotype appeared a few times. This CDR3 is CASSLEVRSSNYGYTF. DNA of the CDR3: TGCGCCAGCAGCTTGGAAGTGCGCAGCTCTAACTATGGCTACACCTTC. This chain connects TRBV5-1 to TRBJ1-2; no clear D gene. Germline CDR1 reads SGHRS; CDR2 reads YFSETQ. V lost 0 bases and J lost 0, with 12 bases in between. This CDR3 spans 16 amino acids.

The CDR3 region is CASSLGFGDEQFF. The DNA of the CDR3 is TGTGCCAGCAGTTTAGGTTTCGGGGATGAGCAGTTCTTC. The rearrangement uses TRBV12-3 or TRBV12-4 and TRBJ2-1; weak D call: TRBD2 (5 bases). Deletions cut 1 base from V and 8 bases from J, with 9 bases between. The CDR3 contains 13 residues.

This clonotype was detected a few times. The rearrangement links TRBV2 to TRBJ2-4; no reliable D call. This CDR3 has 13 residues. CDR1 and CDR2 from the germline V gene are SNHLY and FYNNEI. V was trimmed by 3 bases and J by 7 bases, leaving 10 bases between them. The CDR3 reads CASSEVNGNIQYF. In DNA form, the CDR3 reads TGTGCCAGCAGTGAGGTGAATGGTAACATTCAGTACTTC.

The CDR3 DNA sequence: TGTGCCAGCAGGCCTGGGGACAGCCCGGTGGATGAGCAGTTCTTC. Translation: CASRPGDSPVDEQFF. The V gene is TRBV7-3, the J gene TRBJ2-1, with 7 bases that match TRBD1. Germline trimming cut 6 bases from V and 8 bases from J; bases unmatched to any gene: 13. This CDR3 contains 15 residues. In germline, CDR1 is SGHTA, CDR2 FQGTGA.

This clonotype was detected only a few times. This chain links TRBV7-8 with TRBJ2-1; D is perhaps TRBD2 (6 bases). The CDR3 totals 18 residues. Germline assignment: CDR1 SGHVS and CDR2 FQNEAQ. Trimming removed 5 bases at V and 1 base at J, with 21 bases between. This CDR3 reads CASSLGTSLDGSYNEQFF. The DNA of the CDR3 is TGTGCCAGCAGCCTCGGGACTTCCCTCGACGGGTCCTACAATGAGCAGTTCTTC.

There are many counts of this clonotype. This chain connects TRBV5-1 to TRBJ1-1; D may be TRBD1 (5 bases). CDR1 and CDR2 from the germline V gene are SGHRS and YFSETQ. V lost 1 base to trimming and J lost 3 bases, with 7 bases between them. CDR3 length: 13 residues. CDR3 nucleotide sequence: TGCGCCAGCAGCTTGACGGGGGACACTGAAGCTTTCTTT. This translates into CASSLTGDTEAFF.

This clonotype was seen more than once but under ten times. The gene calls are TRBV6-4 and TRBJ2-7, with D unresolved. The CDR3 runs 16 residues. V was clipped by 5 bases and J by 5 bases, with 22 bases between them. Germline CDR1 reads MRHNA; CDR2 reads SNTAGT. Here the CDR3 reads CASSNAEQMLGDEQYF. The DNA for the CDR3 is TGTGCCAGCAGTAATGCTGAACAGATGTTGGGCGACGAGCAGTACTTC.

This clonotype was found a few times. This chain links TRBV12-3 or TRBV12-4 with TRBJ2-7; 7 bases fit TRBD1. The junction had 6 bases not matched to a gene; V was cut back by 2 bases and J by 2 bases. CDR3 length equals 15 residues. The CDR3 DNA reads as TGTGCCAGCAGTTTAAGGGCAGGGGGTCCCTACGAGCAGTACTTC. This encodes CASSLRAGGPYEQYF.

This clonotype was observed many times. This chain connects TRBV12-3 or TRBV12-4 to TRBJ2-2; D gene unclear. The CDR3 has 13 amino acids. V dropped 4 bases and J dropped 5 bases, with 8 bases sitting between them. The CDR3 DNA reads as TGTGCCAGCAGTTCCTCAGATACCGGGGAGCTGTTTTTT. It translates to CASSSSDTGELFF.